This TCR beta chain was captured in a study of T cell clones after liver transplantation. Study-level background: Tolerance: complete withdrawal held at least one year, liver enzymes staying within twice normal.

General observations from the study: Post-transplant time points were not standardized, so conclusions are preliminary. Migration into the graft, not deletion, may explain lost graft donor-reactive T cells.

CD3+CD4+ and CD3+CD8+ cells were FACS-sorted from thawed unstimulated PBMCs. This clone came up once. Its antigen is unknown. Data came from immunoSEQ multiplex PCR; TCRdb stores just in-frame clones and leaves some out. The data contain about 76,000 clones, around 78% of them seen just once; the ten biggest clones take up 2.8%. CDR1 and CDR2 (germline): LNHDA, SQIVND (reference sequence). This CDR3 region has 18 residues. The J segment lost 4 bases and the V segment lost 2 bases, leaving 16 bases of the junction unmatched. V gene TRBV19 combines with J gene TRBJ2-7, with 8 bases aligning to TRBD2. The input for sequencing was CD4+ T cells from blood, taken at the 22-month timepoint. The clonotype was recovered from a human patient who received a liver transplant. The T cells may partly be graft donor cells. CDR3 sequence reads: CASSIRVASGSTGYEQYF. The CDR3 DNA reads as TGTGCCAGTAGTATACGCGTCGCTAGCGGGTCCACCGGGTACGAGCAGTACTTC.